The clone carrying this T cell receptor (beta chain) was picked up a small number of times. This entry comes from a study of T cell repertoires in cytomegalovirus infection. Study as a whole: Indications came from public TCR beta signatures; they pointed to CMV infection and to a matching HLA type.

TCRdb re-called the reads with MiXCR, one entry per CDR3 protein. The repertoire consists of 310,000 or so distinct CDR3 sequences, with about a sixth occurring once and the leading ten covering about 12%. Trimming removed 2 bases from V and 2 bases from J; junction bases left unmatched: 3. Germline V gene data show CDR1 as SGHVS and CDR2 as FNYEAQ. This CDR3 is built from 15 residues. The J gene is TRBJ2-7, the V gene TRBV7-6; 10 bases agree with TRBD2. This clonotype was obtained from a human donor in good health (CMV status not recorded). Some clones in this sample may be carry-over from other donors' samples. Source material: PBMCs. The CDR3 DNA sequence: TGTGCCAGCAGCTTAACTAGCGGGGCCGCCTACGAGCAGTACTTC. Residues: CASSLTSGAAYEQYF.